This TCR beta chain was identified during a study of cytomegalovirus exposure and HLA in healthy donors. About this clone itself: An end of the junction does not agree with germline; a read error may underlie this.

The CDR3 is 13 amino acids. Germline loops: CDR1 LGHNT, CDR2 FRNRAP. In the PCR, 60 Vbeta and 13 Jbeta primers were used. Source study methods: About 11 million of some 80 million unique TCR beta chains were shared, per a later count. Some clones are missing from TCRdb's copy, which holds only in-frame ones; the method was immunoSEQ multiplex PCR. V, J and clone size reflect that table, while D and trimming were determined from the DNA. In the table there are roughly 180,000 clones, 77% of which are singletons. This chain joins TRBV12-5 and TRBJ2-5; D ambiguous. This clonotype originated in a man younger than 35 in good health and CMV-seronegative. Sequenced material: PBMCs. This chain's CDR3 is CASGPNLQEIQYF. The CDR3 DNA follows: TGTGCTAGTGGACCGAACCTCCAAGAGATCCAGTACTTC.